This T cell receptor (beta chain) was captured by sequencing in a study of blood T cell repertoires in COVID-19. On the study more broadly: Sources were T cells, B-cell-depleted T cells, or PBMCs; the material itself was cDNA or gDNA.

Original methodology: From reference gene primer amplification, estimates of nucleated cell counts were derived. Libraries were prepared by immunoSEQ multiplex PCR; TCRdb keeps only in-frame clonotypes and omits some of them. Clone size and the V and J calls come from that table; the DNA yielded D and trimming. Among around 300,000 clones, over 75% were seen once, and the ten largest hold about 11%. The CDR3 contains 14 residues. V gave up 2 bases and J gave up 3 bases, with 8 bases separating them. Germline CDR1 reads SGHVS; CDR2 reads FQNEAQ. This clone was observed a handful of times. The rearrangement joins TRBV7-8 to TRBJ1-5; tentative D call: TRBD1 (6 bases). This receptor was obtained from a woman in her seventies with acute or convalescent COVID-19. Sequencing used peripheral blood. The CDR3 spells CASSLTGNNQPQHF. The CDR3 region has the DNA TGTGCCAGCAGCTTAACAGGGAACAATCAGCCCCAGCATTTT. The whole variable domain, remainder taken from reference TRBV7-8 and TRBJ1-5, is GAGVSQSPRYKVAKRGQDVALRCDPISGHVSLFWYQQALGQGPEFLTYFQNEAQLDKSGLPSDRFFAERPEGSVSTLKIQRTQQEDSAVYLCASSLTGNNQPQHFGDGTRLSIL.